The next 13 T cell receptor beta chains were all read from a single sample in a study of blood T cell repertoires in COVID-19. Assay: immunoSEQ multiplex PCR; the TCRdb copy retains only in-frame clones and omits some. The data show tens of thousands of clones, around 67% seen once. Material: peripheral blood. Source of these receptors: a woman aged 50 to 60 with active or convalescent COVID-19.

The chain links TRBV28 to TRBJ2-7, with a possible D match to TRBD1 (6 bases). The CDR3 loop spans 15 amino acids. V shed 6 bases and J shed 0 bases, with 15 bases lying between them. Germline CDR1 is MDHEN and CDR2 is SYDVKM. The CDR3 DNA sequence: TGTGCCAGCAGCGTGCTTACAGGGAGCTCCTACGAGCAGTACTTC. It is translated as CASSVLTGSSYEQYF.

In its sample, this clone was seen a few times. This chain links TRBV5-6 with TRBJ2-7, with 8 nucleotides matching TRBD2. After removal of 4 bases from V and 2 bases from J, the junction contained 11 bases not matched to a gene. The CDR3 totals 16 residues. Looked up from germline, CDR1 is SGHDT and CDR2 is YYEEEE. CDR3 region: CASSGRKAGGTYEQYF. In DNA, the CDR3 is TGTGCCAGCAGCGGTCGGAAGGCGGGAGGTACCTACGAGCAGTACTTC. Full variable domain (remainder filled in from reference TRBV5-6 and TRBJ2-7): DAGVTQSPTHLIKTRGQQVTLRCSPKSGHDTVSWYQQALGQGPQFIFQYYEEEERQRGNFPDRFSGHQFPNYSSELNVNALLLGDSALYLCASSGRKAGGTYEQYFGPGTRLTVT.

The V gene is TRBV7-3, the J gene TRBJ2-2, with no clear D. V dropped 4 bases and J dropped 4 bases, with 13 bases sitting between them. The germline V gene encodes CDR1 SGHTA and CDR2 FQGTGA. The CDR3 covers 15 residues. In nucleotides, the CDR3 is TGTGCCAGCAGCTGCTCCTCAGAACCCACCGGGGAGCTGTTTTTT. It yields the protein CASSCSSEPTGELFF.

This rearrangement joins TRBV5-1 to TRBJ2-3; D is unresolved. The CDR3 is made up of 14 amino acids. The ends were cut back, 7 bases at V and 0 bases at J, with 12 bases in the middle. Germline CDR1 is SGHRS and CDR2 is YFSETQ. Here the CDR3 reads CASFRFSSTDTQYF. Written as DNA, the CDR3 is TGCGCCAGCTTTCGGTTCTCTAGCACAGATACGCAGTATTTT.

The table lists this clone with a count of one. The gene calls are TRBV19 and TRBJ2-2, with a tentative D call TRBD1 (5 bases). V dropped 7 bases and J dropped 1 base, with 16 bases sitting between them. Germline values: CDR1 LNHDA, CDR2 SQIVND (reference sequence). This CDR3 comprises 16 residues. Here the CDR3 DNA reads TGTGCCAGTACCATGCCCGCCAGGGTGAACACCGGGGAGCTGTTTTTT. Translating gives CASTMPARVNTGELFF.

This sequence joins TRBV6-5 and TRBJ1-1, with no clear D. The V and J ends lost 8 bases and 3 bases respectively, with 16 bases between them. Per germline, CDR1 MNHEY and CDR2 SVGAGI. The CDR3 totals 14 residues. The CDR3 sequence is CASSAAKVHTEAFF. The CDR3 bases are TGTGCCAGCTCTGCGGCGAAGGTACACACTGAAGCTTTCTTT.

This chain uses TRBV25-1 with TRBJ2-4; 11 positions agree with TRBD1. Germline V CDR1 and CDR2: MGHDK, SYGVNS. The CDR3 runs to 16 residues. The trim removed 5 bases at V and 4 bases at J, leaving 7 bases unmatched. The CDR3 DNA follows: TGTGCCAGCAGTCCCCAGGACAGGGGGCGGAAAAACATTCAGTACTTC. Its translation is CASSPQDRGRKNIQYF. The whole variable domain, filled in from reference TRBV25-1 and TRBJ2-4, reads EADIYQTPRYLVIGTGKKITLECSQTMGHDKMYWYQQDPGMELHLIHYSYGVNSTEKGDLSSESTVSRIRTEHFPLTLESARPSHTSQYLCASSPQDRGRKNIQYFGAGTRLSVL.

The chain couples TRBV5-1 to TRBJ2-3; 7 positions match TRBD2. J was trimmed by 5 bases and V by 4 bases; bases with no gene match: 10. From germline, CDR1 is SGHRS and CDR2 YFSETQ. The CDR3 length is 15 residues. The CDR3 reads CASSPGGSLGDTQYF. The CDR3, as DNA: TGCGCCAGCAGCCCAGGCGGGAGTTTGGGAGATACGCAGTATTTT.

The genes are TRBV27 and TRBJ1-6; maybe TRBD1 (5 bases). The CDR3 covers 15 residues. Trimming left V 4 bases short and J 7 bases short, with 14 bases between. Per the germline V gene, CDR1 is MNHEY and CDR2 is SMNVEV (reference sequence). CDR3 bases: TGTGCCAGCAGTTCATTGGGGGGAAGGAATTCACCCCTCCACTTT. Translating it yields CASSSLGGRNSPLHF.

CDR3 residues: CASIALRGTGELFF. Here the CDR3 DNA reads TGTGCCAGTATAGCCCTACGGGGCACCGGGGAGCTGTTTTTT. V usage is TRBV19 and J usage is TRBJ2-2; D may be TRBD2 (5 bases). V was trimmed by 7 bases and J by 4 bases, leaving 13 bases between them. The germline V gene encodes CDR1 LNHDA and CDR2 SQIVND (reference sequence). This CDR3 region has 14 residues.

This clone was detected only once. The gene calls are TRBV30 and TRBJ1-6; 7 nucleotides agree with TRBD1. Germline V gives CDR1 GTSNPN, CDR2 SVGIG (reference sequence). The CDR3 contains 15 residues. Trimming at V came to 4 bases and at J to 2 bases, leaving 5 bases not matched to a gene. The chain's CDR3 is CAWIDRATYNSPLHF. The CDR3 DNA reads TGTGCCTGGATTGACAGGGCGACCTATAATTCACCCCTCCACTTT.

The chain combines TRBV10-3 with TRBJ2-2; tentatively, D is TRBD1 (5 bases). Trimming removed 11 bases at V and 3 bases at J, with 16 bases between. Germline-derived CDR1 and CDR2 are ENHRY and SYGVKD. The CDR3 runs 14 residues. CDR3 protein: CASTAGLHTGELFF. The CDR3 coding sequence is TGTGCCTCAACGGCAGGGTTACACACCGGGGAGCTGTTTTTT.

The rearrangement links TRBV4-1 to TRBJ2-2; TRBD1 matches 9 bases. CDR3 length: 15 amino acids. In germline, CDR1 is MGHRA, CDR2 YSYEKL. V gave up 4 bases and J gave up 4 bases; unmatched junction bases: 4. CDR3 protein: CASSRGTGSTGELFF. CDR3 nucleotides: TGCGCCAGCAGCCGAGGGACAGGGTCCACCGGGGAGCTGTTTTTT.